Detailed here is one T cell receptor (beta chain). Its antigen remains unidentified. The entry originates in a study of cytomegalovirus exposure and HLA in healthy donors. Study-wide results and limits: Most TCR sequences were rare, but some public TCRs occurred in many donors. In a later analysis, an Asian-associated ancestry cluster reportedly showed fewer N-insertions than the roughly 650-donor mean.

The study ran its PCR with 60 Vbeta and 13 Jbeta primers. Profiling relied on immunoSEQ multiplex PCR, and the TCRdb table lists in-frame clones only, not all of them. The sample has fewer than 200,000 clones, around 68% seen once. Those who donated were healthy bone marrow donors. Despite likely unrecorded immune exposures, the donors were nominally healthy at the time of sampling. The sequencing input was PBMCs. This receptor was taken from a man aged 45-65 years in good health and CMV-seronegative.

CDR3 region: CASSSRDGAGQPQHF. The CDR3 DNA is TGTGCCAGCAGTTCCAGGGATGGAGCGGGTCAGCCCCAGCATTTT. The rearrangement links TRBV28 to TRBJ1-5; possible D gene TRBD1, 5 bases. The CDR3 is made up of 15 amino acids. The V gene's germline CDR1 is MDHEN and CDR2 SYDVKM. The V gene lost 4 bases and the J gene lost 6 bases, with 16 bases spanning the gap.